This entry lists 3 T cell receptor beta chains sequenced from one sample in a study of T cells in localized non-small cell lung cancer. Profiling relied on immunoSEQ multiplex PCR, and the TCRdb table lists in-frame clones only, not all of them. The sample lists over 50,000 clones, roughly nine tenths occurring once. The material sequenced was peripheral blood, taken before any cancer treatment. These TCRs come from a woman aged 35-70 years with stage I lung adenocarcinoma.

V is TRBV16 and J is TRBJ1-5; the D gene is possibly TRBD1 (6 bases). V shed 0 bases and J shed 0 bases, with 21 bases lying between them. Looked up from germline, CDR1 is KGHSY and CDR2 is FQNENV. The CDR3 is made up of 20 amino acids. CDR3 residues: CASSQSGTNFVLYSNQPQHF. The CDR3 DNA reads TGTGCCAGCAGCCAATCCGGGACAAACTTTGTCCTTTATAGCAATCAGCCCCAGCATTTT.

By proportion, this clone is medium-sized. This chain connects TRBV10-2 to TRBJ1-5, with D unclear. Trimming removed 3 bases at V and 5 bases at J, with 20 bases between. The CDR3 runs to 17 residues. Germline CDR1 is WSHSY and CDR2 is SAAADI. In DNA, the CDR3 is TGCGCCAGCAGTGACTCCTCTCTCTCTCTGGGGTATCAGCCCCAGCATTTT. Protein: CASSDSSLSLGYQPQHF.

The rearrangement links TRBV27 to TRBJ2-3; D gene unclear. The CDR3 sequence is 12 residues long. From germline, CDR1 is MNHEY and CDR2 SMNVEV (reference sequence). The V end was cut by 5 bases, the J end by 6 bases, with 9 bases between. The CDR3 here is CASSPTPDTQYF. DNA for the CDR3: TGTGCCAGCAGTCCCACTCCGGATACGCAGTATTTT.